This T cell receptor beta chain was identified during a study of blood T cell repertoires in COVID-19. Study background: Whether acute or convalescent, the COVID-19 samples came from the United States, Italy and Spain. PBMCs, B-cell-depleted T cells, or T cells provided the cDNA or gDNA that made up the material.

Followed longitudinally, the Seattle patients had been enrolled during active infection. This clone has just one count. V was clipped by 8 bases and J by 3 bases, with 14 bases between them. The germline V gene encodes CDR1 SGHNT and CDR2 YENEEA. The CDR3 extends over 14 amino acids. Per the authors' pipeline: Nucleated cell number was recorded as an estimate derived from reference gene primer amplification. The table came from immunoSEQ multiplex PCR; TCRdb's copy has only in-frame clones and leaves some out. That table supplies the V and J calls and clone size; D and trimming were determined from the DNA. The repertoire holds 250,000 to 350,000 clones, with 85% to 90% as singletons.

The sequencing sample was made of peripheral blood. This chain connects TRBV11-3 to TRBJ1-3, with D possibly matching TRBD1 (5 bases). This receptor was obtained from a woman in her 30s with COVID-19, enrolled during active disease. CDR3 in DNA: TGTGCCAGCTCCCCTTCGGGGGGTGGAAACACCATATATTTT. It specifies CASSPSGGGNTIYF. Together with reference TRBV11-3 and TRBJ1-3, the CDR3 gives the full variable domain: EAGVVQSPRYKIIEKKQPVAFWCNPISGHNTLYWYLQNLGQGPELLIRYENEEAVDDSQLPKDRFSAERLKGVDSTLKIQPAELGDSAVYLCASSPSGGGNTIYFGEGSWLTVV.